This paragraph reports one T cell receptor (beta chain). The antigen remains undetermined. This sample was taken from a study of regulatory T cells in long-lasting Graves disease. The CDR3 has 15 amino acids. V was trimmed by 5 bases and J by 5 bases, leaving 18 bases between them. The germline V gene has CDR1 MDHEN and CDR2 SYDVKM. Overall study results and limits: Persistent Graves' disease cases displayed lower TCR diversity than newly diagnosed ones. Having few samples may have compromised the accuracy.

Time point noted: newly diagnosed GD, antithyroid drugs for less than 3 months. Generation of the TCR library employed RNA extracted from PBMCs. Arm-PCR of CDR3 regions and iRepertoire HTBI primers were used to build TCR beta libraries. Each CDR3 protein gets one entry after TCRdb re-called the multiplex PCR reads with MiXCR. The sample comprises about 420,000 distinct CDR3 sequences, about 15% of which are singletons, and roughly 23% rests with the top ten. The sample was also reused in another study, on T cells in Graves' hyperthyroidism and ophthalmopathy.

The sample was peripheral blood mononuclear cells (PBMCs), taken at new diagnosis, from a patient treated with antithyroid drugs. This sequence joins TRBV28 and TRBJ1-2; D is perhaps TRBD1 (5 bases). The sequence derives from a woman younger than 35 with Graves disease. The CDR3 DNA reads TGTGCCAGCAGTCTCAACAGGCCTGCTAGTTATGGCTACACCTTC. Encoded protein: CASSLNRPASYGYTF.